The rows below give T cell receptor beta chains drawn from one sample of a study of blood T cell repertoires in COVID-19. Measured with immunoSEQ multiplex PCR; TCRdb has only the in-frame clones, and not every one. The sample lists approximately 220,000 clones, 80% to 85% occurring once. The sequencing input was PBMCs or T cells enriched from blood (not recorded which). The receptors stem from a middle-aged woman who had recovered from COVID-19. Each CDR3 is given with its conserved first and last residue. The D gene is left open where the match is weak. Where a row states a size, it is once, few, many or the class of an expanded clone; other rows omit it.

size,V,D,J,DNA,CDR3
.,TRBV3-1/TRBV3-2,.,TRBJ1-3,TGTGCCAGCAGCCAAGTCGGTGACACCATATATTTT,CASSQVGDTIYF
once,TRBV28,TRBD1,TRBJ1-1,TGTGCCAGCAAACTGGGGACAGGGAACACTGAAGCTTTCTTT,CASKLGTGNTEAFF
.,TRBV30,.,TRBJ2-3,TGTGCCTGGAGTGACCCTAGGTTATCGAGGGTGAGGTCGCAGTATTTT,CAWSDPRLSRVRSQYF
.,TRBV7-3,TRBD2,TRBJ2-1,TGTGCCAGCAGTCGGACTAGCGGGGGAATCAATGAGCAGTTCTTC,CASSRTSGGINEQFF
.,TRBV5-1,TRBD2,TRBJ2-1,TGCGCCAGCAGCCAGCGGGGCCGCGCAACCATCGAGCAGTTCTTC,CASSQRGRATIEQFF
few,TRBV7-2,TRBD2,TRBJ2-1,TGTGCCAGCAGCTTGACTAGCGGGAGGCCGAGCTCCTACAATGAGCAGTTCTTC,CASSLTSGRPSSYNEQFF
.,TRBV12-3/TRBV12-4,.,TRBJ1-2,TGTGCCAGCAGTAACGGAGGGTTGAATGGCTACACCTTC,CASSNGGLNGYTF
.,TRBV27,.,TRBJ1-4,TGTGCCAGCAGCCAACGCTGGAACAGTGCAACTAATGAAAAACTGTTTTTT,CASSQRWNSATNEKLFF
.,TRBV6-6,.,TRBJ2-1,TGTGCCTCGGAGAGCTCCTACAATGAGCAGTTCTTC,CASESSYNEQFF
.,TRBV6-5,TRBD2,TRBJ2-7,TGTGCCACAGGGACTAGCGGAAAATCCTACGAGCAGTACTTC,CATGTSGKSYEQYF
.,TRBV2,.,TRBJ1-1,TGTGCCAGCAGTATCCAAAATCAGAACACTGAAGCTTTCTTT,CASSIQNQNTEAFF
.,TRBV3-1/TRBV3-2,TRBD2,TRBJ2-3,TGTGCCAGCAGCCGATCCGGGACTAGAGCTTTCACAGATACGCAGTATTTT,CASSRSGTRAFTDTQYF
.,TRBV4-1,.,TRBJ2-1,TGCGCCAGCAGCCAAGAACGTGGGGCAGCCAGGAATGAGCAGTTCTTC,CASSQERGAARNEQFF